This T cell receptor beta chain was identified in a study of cytomegalovirus exposure and HLA in healthy donors (dated by TCRdb to 2016 to 2017). Regarding the study in general: An earlier analysis of roughly 630 of the donors reported more than 250 Gb of sequence data and about 100 million unique TCR beta sequences from about 200 million T cells. HLA typing covered class I and class II loci at four-digit resolution. Every discovery cohort repertoire had been produced on one sequencing platform. Alongside the repertoire data, information on donor age, sex, ethnicity and CMV serostatus was compiled. The genetic ancestry cluster associated with self-reported Caucasian donors included over 80% of the roughly 400 genotyped donors. Besides the first cohort of about 730 subjects, a separate validation cohort made up of 90 to 150 different subjects was used. Roughly 290 gigabases of sequencing data and roughly 81 million unique TCR sequences made up an early release that covered 500 to 650 HLA-typed donors. An earlier analysis of several hundred of the donors used high-throughput TCR beta sequencing to judge whether each TCR beta V gene segment behaved as functional or pseudogenic. To predict cytomegalovirus infection status, the study combined high-throughput TCR immunosequencing, statistical association of individual TCRs with disease status, and machine learning. In a later genetic analysis, genome-wide SNP genotypes for 398 of the 666 donors were used, and that subset was treated as a discovery cohort. In the later analysis, no new phenotypic data were used to find candidate immune exposures; instead, reliance was placed on TCR beta sequences and their occurrence across donors. Using immunosequencing, the study profiled T cell repertoires from about 610 subjects and related those repertoires to cytomegalovirus serostatus. Among almost 400 genotyped donors of the cohort, an average of around 240,000 unique TCR beta nucleotide sequences were sequenced per donor, roughly a sixth of them non-productive. Five DR-DQ haplotypes were handled as single units for association and clustering because linkage in the cohort was strong. The study aimed to test whether cataloging public T cell receptors could reveal signatures of past pathogen exposure. In a later analysis, previously published TCR beta repertoires from 600 to 850 donors were re-analyzed and high-resolution HLA genotyping was added so that TCR occurrence patterns could be studied. Typing coverage varied by locus: roughly 629-630 donors for A, B, C, DRB1 and DQB1; about 520 for DQA1; 600 to 610 for DPA1; around 450 for DPB1.

Comment on this clone: This clone's antigen is unknown. No base qualities exist here, and no much larger clone lies one base off it.

The study at large found these results: A cluster of highly shared sequence variants was judged likely to represent a technical artifact of the sequencing pipeline. At a false discovery rate of 0.05, a later analysis linked 16,951 TCR beta sequences to specific HLA alleles. This cohort had only TCR beta chains sequenced, and the lack of alpha or paired-chain data limited which features could be detected. A further reported finding was that TCR beta sequences accurately predicted the HLA-A and HLA-B alleles for most subjects in the first cohort. In a later genetic analysis, fewer N-insertions in productive TCRs were reported among donors in an Asian-associated ancestry cluster than the roughly 670-donor mean. The only immune exposure information available for the cohort was CMV serostatus. Broadly in line with IMGT annotations, most TCR beta V segments showed up in productive rearrangements about 90% or about 30% of the time in an earlier analysis of 450 to 750 of the donors. A later analysis found that TCR association rates varied across HLA loci, with DRB1 alleles showing the most associated TCRs and HLA-C alleles the fewest. Strong co-occurrence of HLA alleles, especially DR and DQ, made assigning TCR associations to individual alleles difficult. Correlated functional status among segregating V segments might reflect linkage disequilibrium, but an unknown experimental factor could not be ruled out. Roughly uniform sequencing depth across donors was assumed in presence/absence analyses, although this assumption may not hold. The classifier was reported to diagnose cytomegalovirus status with high specificity and sensitivity in both the original and validation cohorts. The authors suggested that the approach could potentially be generalized to other disease states and immunological phenotypes. HLA typing was unavailable for some donors at each locus, so association tests used only the typed subset. The study listed 164 TCR beta chains as associated with cytomegalovirus. V-gene and J-gene trimming of TCR beta chains was associated with a missense DCLRE1C variant in a later genetic analysis, and the association was replicated in an independent cohort. Because counts were too low, seventeen rarely observed V segments, including chromosome 9 orphons, were excluded from the earlier analysis of some 540 of the donors. In a later analysis, HLA-associated TCR beta chains were found to be more clonally expanded and to have lower generation probabilities than equally common non-associated chains. Most TCR sequences were observed very rarely across donors, whereas some public TCRs were present in many individuals. Several of the top co-occurrence clusters appeared to be linked to parvovirus B19, influenza, CMV and Epstein-Barr virus, according to a later analysis. Most CMV-associated TCR beta chains appeared to be HLA-restricted in a later analysis, and the HLA associations seemed to be driven largely by CMV exposure. Three of the identified cytomegalovirus-associated TCR beta chains were confirmed in vitro to be specific for cytomegalovirus antigens. Some IMGT-functional V segments, including TRBV6-2 and TRBV6-3, could not be told apart with the 87-base-pair reads, so those segments were excluded.

The cohort was made up of under 800 healthy bone marrow donors. At the time of sampling, every cohort member was nominally healthy, though immune exposures that went unrecorded were likely present. The donor tested CMV seropositive, placing the donor among the 289 seropositive members of the cohort. Each donor provided a peripheral blood sample, and peripheral blood mononuclear cells were used for TCR beta sequencing. Genomic DNA extraction from the blood cell samples was performed with the Qiagen DNeasy Blood Extraction Kit. The germline V gene provides CDR1 SGHVS and CDR2 FQNEAQ. At the junction V is shortened by 2 bases and J by 1 base, with 23 bases in between. The CDR3, cysteine through phenylalanine, is 19 amino acids long. Just CDR3 DNA is preserved here, 57 bases in frame from base 1. Libraries came from the immunoSEQ multiplex PCR assay. For the multiplex PCR, a mixture combining 60 forward primers for TCR Vbeta segments and 13 reverse primers for TCR Jbeta segments was used. A multiplex PCR assay on genomic DNA amplified the CDR3 region of rearranged TCR beta genes. The Illumina HiSeq System was used to sequence the amplified TCR beta libraries as 87-base-pair reads. The authors' pipeline ran thus. In a later analysis, tens of millions of unique TCR beta chains were counted across the 650 to 750 repertoires, and roughly 11 million of these chains were shared by at least two donors. Raw reads were error-corrected and collapsed into unique sequences with a nearest-neighbor algorithm that merged closely related sequences to remove PCR and sequencing errors. CDR3 sequences were aligned to IMGT reference sequences to assign V, D and J gene segments. For a sequence to be retained, a match of at least six nucleotides to both a V gene segment and a J gene segment was required. A rearrangement counted as productive if the CDR3 had no stop codons and remained in frame with V and J, and every other rearrangement counted as non-productive. CDR3 was defined according to IMGT convention as the region running from the second conserved V-encoded cysteine to the conserved J-encoded phenylalanine. In an earlier analysis of approximately 500 of the donors, sequences lacking an unambiguous match to a single V gene segment were excluded. An earlier analysis of some 610 of the donors called V segments functional above 56.7% productive rearrangements and segregating when the between-donor standard deviation exceeded 5%. A statistical classification framework was built to diagnose cytomegalovirus status from the catalog of TCR beta chain sequences. A later analysis assigned V and J genes by comparing TCR nucleotide sequences with IMGT/GENE-DB human TR gene sequences. In a later analysis, CDR3 sequences and most-parsimonious VDJ recombination scenarios were assigned using the TCRdist pipeline. A later analysis defined each TCR beta chain by its CDR3 amino acid sequence plus V-gene family, and excluded reads lacking a unique V-gene family. In a later analysis, nearly 600 highly shared, low-generation-probability nucleotide sequences were removed to address suspected cross-contamination and a sequencing artifact. In a later analysis, a clonal expansion index for each public chain was calculated from normalized within-repertoire ranks of inferred template counts. Generation probabilities in a later analysis came from a VDJ recombination model fitted to out-of-frame rearrangements, and those results were checked against IGoR. In a later analysis, hypergeometric tests were used to score TCR-TCR, TCR-HLA and TCR-CMV co-occurrence, with a repertoire-size bias correction applied to TCR pairs. A later analysis estimated false discovery rates by permuting HLA or CMV assignments 20 times. A later analysis grouped co-occurring TCRs with DBSCAN, adding TCRdist sequence similarity when clustering within HLA-allele-positive subsets. Repertoires with fewer than 30,000 or more than 120,000 public chains, plus five repertoires with anomalous nucleotide sharing, were excluded from co-occurrence clustering. TCRdb retrieved this table from immuneACCESS and kept in-frame rearrangements only. Not all clones are present; in checked studies, unresolved V genes account for under half, and no reason is known for the remainder. The DNA gave D and trimming, while V, J and clone size come from that table. This sample gives some 200,000 clones in total; roughly 84% of them show up just once. Together, the top ten hold over 2.5% of the sample.

The sequence is built from TRBV7-8 and TRBJ1-2; TRBD1 could be the D gene, as 5 bases match. Sequencing was carried out using PBMCs. This clonotype was obtained from a woman aged 50 to 60 in good health and CMV-seropositive. CDR3 loop: CASSLSGPGLAVGNYGYTF. The nucleotide sequence is TGTGCCAGCAGCTTATCGGGTCCAGGGTTGGCGGTCGGTAACTATGGCTACACCTTC. Reference TRBV7-8 and TRBJ1-2 proteins supply the regions before and after the CDR3; the full variable domain is: GAGVSQSPRYKVAKRGQDVALRCDPISGHVSLFWYQQALGQGPEFLTYFQNEAQLDKSGLPSDRFFAERPEGSVSTLKIQRTQQEDSAVYLCASSLSGPGLAVGNYGYTFGSGTRLTVV.